Described below is a single T cell receptor beta chain sequence and its context. The data originate from a study of blood T cell repertoires in COVID-19. About the study: Specimens from acute and convalescent COVID-19 originated in the United States, Italy and Spain. PBMCs, B-cell-depleted T cells, or T cells were the source of the cDNA or gDNA that made up the material.

How the authors handled the data: It was from reference gene primer amplification that nucleated cell counts were estimated. Only in-frame clones appear in the TCRdb table, and some are missing; sequencing was by immunoSEQ multiplex PCR. Clonal size and the V and J genes are those of that table, whereas D and trimming came from the DNA. This sample has about 100,000 clones, with more than 65% found just once. This CDR3 has 13 amino acids. Trimming shortened V by 2 bases and J by 5 bases, and 12 bases separated the two germline ends. From germline, CDR1 is GTSNPN and CDR2 SVGIG (reference sequence). The genes are TRBV30 and TRBJ2-5; weak D call: TRBD1 (5 bases). Sequencing used peripheral blood. The receptor comes from a woman between 70 and 85 years old with acute or convalescent COVID-19. The CDR3 DNA follows: TGTGCCTGGAGTTGGCTAACAGGCGAGACCCAGTACTTC. It is translated as CAWSWLTGETQYF.